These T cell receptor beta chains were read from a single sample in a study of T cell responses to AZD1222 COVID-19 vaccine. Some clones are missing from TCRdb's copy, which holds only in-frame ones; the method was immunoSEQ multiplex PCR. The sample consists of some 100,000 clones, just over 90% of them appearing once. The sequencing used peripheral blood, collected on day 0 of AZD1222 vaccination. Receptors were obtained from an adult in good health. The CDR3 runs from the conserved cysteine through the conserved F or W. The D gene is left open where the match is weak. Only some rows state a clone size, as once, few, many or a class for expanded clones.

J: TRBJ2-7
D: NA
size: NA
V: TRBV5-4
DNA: TGTGCCACCCTGGAAAAGACCTCCTACGAGCAGTACTTC
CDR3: CATLEKTSYEQYF

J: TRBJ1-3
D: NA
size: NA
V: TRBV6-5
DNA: TGTGCCAGCAACTCCGGGGCCCTCTCTGGAAACACCATATATTTT
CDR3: CASNSGALSGNTIYF

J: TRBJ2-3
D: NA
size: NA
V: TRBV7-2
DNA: TGTGCCAGCAGCTTAGCAGATACGCAGTATTTT
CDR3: CASSLADTQYF

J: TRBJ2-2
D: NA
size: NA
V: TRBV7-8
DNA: TGTGCCAGCAGCTTACAACTCGGCAGGATAACCGGGGAGCTGTTTTTT
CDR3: CASSLQLGRITGELFF

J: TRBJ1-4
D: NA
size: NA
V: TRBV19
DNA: TGTGCCAGTAAAGTGGGGTATAATGAAAAACTGTTTTTT
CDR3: CASKVGYNEKLFF

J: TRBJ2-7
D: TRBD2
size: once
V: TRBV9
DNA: TGTGCCAGCAGCGTAGGTAGCGGGGGGTACTCCTACGAGCAGTACTTC
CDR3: CASSVGSGGYSYEQYF

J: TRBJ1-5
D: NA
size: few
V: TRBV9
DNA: TGTGCCAGCAGCCCCGGCCCCCTGGGCAATCAGCCCCAGCATTTT
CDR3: CASSPGPLGNQPQHF

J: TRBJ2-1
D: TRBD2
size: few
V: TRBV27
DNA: TGTGCCAGCAGTCAAACTAGCGGGGCCTACAATGAGCAGTTCTTC
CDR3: CASSQTSGAYNEQFF

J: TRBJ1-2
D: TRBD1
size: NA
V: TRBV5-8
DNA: TGTGCCAGCAGCTTCGGACAGGGGAGCTATGGCTACACCTTC
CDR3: CASSFGQGSYGYTF

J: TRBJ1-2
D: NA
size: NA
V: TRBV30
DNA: TGTGCCTGGAGCCTACAGGGTTTTCGCTATGGCTACACCTTC
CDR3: CAWSLQGFRYGYTF

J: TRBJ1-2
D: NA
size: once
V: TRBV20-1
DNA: TGCAGTGCTCCCCTTCGCTACACCTTC
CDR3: CSAPLRYTF

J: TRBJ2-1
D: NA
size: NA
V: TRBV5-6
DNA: TGTGCCAGCAGCTTGATTTCTGGCTATGAGCAGTTCTTC
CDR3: CASSLISGYEQFF

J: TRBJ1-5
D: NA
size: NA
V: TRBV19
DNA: TGTGCCAGTAGTATGGCTCTCACTGTGGAACAGCCCCAGCATTTT
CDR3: CASSMALTVEQPQHF

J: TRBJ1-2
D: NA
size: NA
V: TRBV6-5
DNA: TGTGCCAGCAGTCCTCGGGACATCCTTGGGGATGGCTACACCTTC
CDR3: CASSPRDILGDGYTF

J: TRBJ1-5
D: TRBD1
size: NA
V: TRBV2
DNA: TGTGCCAGCAGTGATACAGGGGGAAATCAGCCCCAGCATTTT
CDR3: CASSDTGGNQPQHF

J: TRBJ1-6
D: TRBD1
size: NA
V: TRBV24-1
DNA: TGTGCCACCAGTGACCCCGGACAGGGAAATTCACCCCTCCACTTT
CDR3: CATSDPGQGNSPLHF

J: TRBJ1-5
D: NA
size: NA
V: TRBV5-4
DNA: TGTGCCAGCAGCTTGGAAGGTTCCGGGTTTAGCAATCAGCCCCAGCATTTT
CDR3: CASSLEGSGFSNQPQHF

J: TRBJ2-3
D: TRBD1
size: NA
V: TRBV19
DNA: TGTGCCAGTAGTCGTCAGGGACAGGGGGCAGATACGCAGTATTTT
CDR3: CASSRQGQGADTQYF

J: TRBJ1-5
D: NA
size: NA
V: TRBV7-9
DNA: TGTGCCAGCAGCCTGGGGGTGGCAGGGCCCCAGCATTTT
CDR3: CASSLGVAGPQHF

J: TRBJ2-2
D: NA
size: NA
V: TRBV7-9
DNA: TGTGCCAGCAGCTTACGACCAACCGGGGAGCTGTTTTTT
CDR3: CASSLRPTGELFF

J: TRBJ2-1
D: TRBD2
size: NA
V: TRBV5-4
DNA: TGTGCCAGCAGCCTGGGGGGGAGCTCCTACAATGAGCAGTTCTTC
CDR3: CASSLGGSSYNEQFF

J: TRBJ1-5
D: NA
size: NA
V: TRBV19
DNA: TGTGCCAGTTCTCTTGGGGGGCCCAATCAGCCCCAGCATTTT
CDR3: CASSLGGPNQPQHF

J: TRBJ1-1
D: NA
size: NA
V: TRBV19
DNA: TGTGCCAGTAGTGTACTAGACCGTGAAGCTTTCTTT
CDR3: CASSVLDREAFF

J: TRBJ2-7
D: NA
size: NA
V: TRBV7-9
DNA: TGTGCCAGCAGAAACACAGGAAGATCCTACGAGCAGTACTTC
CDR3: CASRNTGRSYEQYF

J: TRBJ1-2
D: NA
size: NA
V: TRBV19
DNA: TGTGCCAGTAGTATAATTGGATCTAACTATGGCTACACCTTC
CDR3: CASSIIGSNYGYTF

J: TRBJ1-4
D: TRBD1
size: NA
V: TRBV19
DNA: TGTGCCAGTAGTATCCCAGGGGGCCGTGAAAAACTGTTTTTT
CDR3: CASSIPGGREKLFF

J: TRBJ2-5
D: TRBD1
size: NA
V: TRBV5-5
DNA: TGTGCCAGCAGCTTGGGACAGGGTAACCAAGAGACCCAGTACTTC
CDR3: CASSLGQGNQETQYF

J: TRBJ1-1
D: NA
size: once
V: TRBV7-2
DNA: TGTGCCAGCAGCTTAGACAGGGTGAACACTGAAGCTTTCTTT
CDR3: CASSLDRVNTEAFF

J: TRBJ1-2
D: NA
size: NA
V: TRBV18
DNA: TGTGCCAGCTCACCACCCCTCTTGGACTATGGCTACACCTTC
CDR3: CASSPPLLDYGYTF

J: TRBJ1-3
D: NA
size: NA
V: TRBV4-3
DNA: TGCGCCAGCAGCCAAGTCGTGGGTGGAAACACCATATATTTT
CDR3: CASSQVVGGNTIYF

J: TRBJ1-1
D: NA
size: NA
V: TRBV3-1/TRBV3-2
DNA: TGTGCCACCCGTCAAGGGGCGTACACTGAAGCTTTCTTT
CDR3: CATRQGAYTEAFF

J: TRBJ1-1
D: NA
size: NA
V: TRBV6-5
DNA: TGTGCCAGCCTCAGGGGACAGAACACTGAAGCTTTCTTT
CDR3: CASLRGQNTEAFF

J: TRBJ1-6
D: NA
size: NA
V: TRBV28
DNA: TGTGCCAGCAATGCCCCATCATCCTTACCCCTCCACTTT
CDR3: CASNAPSSLPLHF

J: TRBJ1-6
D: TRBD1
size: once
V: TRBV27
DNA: TGTGCCTGTACGAAAAGGGGGGACAGCCAATTTCATTCACCCCTCCACTTT
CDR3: CACTKRGDSQFHSPLHF

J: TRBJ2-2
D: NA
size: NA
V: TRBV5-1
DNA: TGCGCCAGCAGCTTGGGAGTGTGGTCCGGGGTCGGCACCGGGGAGCTGTTTTTT
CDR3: CASSLGVWSGVGTGELFF

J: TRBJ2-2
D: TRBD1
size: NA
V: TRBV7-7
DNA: TGTGCTAGCAGCAGCGGGGACAGGGGTTCCGGGGAGCTGTTTTTT
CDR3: CASSSGDRGSGELFF

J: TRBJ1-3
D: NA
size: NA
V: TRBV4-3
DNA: TGCGCCAGCAGCCAAGAGGTGGGGGCGGCGGGAAACACCATATATTTT
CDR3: CASSQEVGAAGNTIYF

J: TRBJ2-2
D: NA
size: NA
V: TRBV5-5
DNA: TGTGCCAGCAGCTTGCGATCTTTGAACACCGGGGAGCTGTTTTTT
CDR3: CASSLRSLNTGELFF

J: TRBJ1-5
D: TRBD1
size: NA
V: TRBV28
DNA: TGTGCCAGCAGCGTTGGGGACAGGGGCAATCAGCCCCAGCATTTT
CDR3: CASSVGDRGNQPQHF

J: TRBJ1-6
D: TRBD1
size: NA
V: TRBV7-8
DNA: TGTGCCAGCAGCTCGTTTGCCGGCGGGGACAGTTATAATTCACCCCTCCACTTT
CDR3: CASSSFAGGDSYNSPLHF

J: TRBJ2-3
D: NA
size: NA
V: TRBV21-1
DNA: TGTGCCAGCAGCCCCTTGGGGGCTAGCGGGGGGGGGCCAGATACGCAGTATTTT
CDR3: CASSPLGASGGGPDTQYF

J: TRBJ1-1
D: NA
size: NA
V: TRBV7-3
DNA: TGTGCCAGCAGCTTCTCAGACATAAACACTGAAGCTTTCTTT
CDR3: CASSFSDINTEAFF

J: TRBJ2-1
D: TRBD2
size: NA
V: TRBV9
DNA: TGTGCCAGCAGCGCGACCGGGACTAGCGGATACAATGAGCAGTTCTTC
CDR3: CASSATGTSGYNEQFF

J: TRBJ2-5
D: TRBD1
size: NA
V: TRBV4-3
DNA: TGCGCCAGCAGCCATAACCGGGACAGGGCGCGGGGAGAGACCCAGTACTTC
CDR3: CASSHNRDRARGETQYF

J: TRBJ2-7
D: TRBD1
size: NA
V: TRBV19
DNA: TGTGCCAGTAGTATAGGACAGGGGGCCGGACGAGGATACGAGCAGTACTTC
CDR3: CASSIGQGAGRGYEQYF

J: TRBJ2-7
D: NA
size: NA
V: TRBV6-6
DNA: TGTGCCAGCAGTTACGGTGGTACGGGGACTGGGGCGTTCCAGTACTTC
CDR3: CASSYGGTGTGAFQYF

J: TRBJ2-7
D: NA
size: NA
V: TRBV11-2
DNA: TGTGCCAGCTCCCGGCCAGACTCCTACGAGCAGTACTTC
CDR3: CASSRPDSYEQYF

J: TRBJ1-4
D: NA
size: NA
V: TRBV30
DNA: TGTGCCTGGAGTGGGGGATCTAATGAAAAACTGTTTTTT
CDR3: CAWSGGSNEKLFF

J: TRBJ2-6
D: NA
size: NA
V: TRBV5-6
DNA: TGTGCCAGCAGCTTTAGGGGGATCCACTCTGGGGCCAACGTCCTGACTTTC
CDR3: CASSFRGIHSGANVLTF